This T cell receptor beta chain was profiled in a study of shared clonotypes between healthy human individuals. Study at large: Researchers assigned three CD4 naive, three CD4 memory, two CD8 naive and one CD8 memory plate to each donor.

Per the germline V gene, CDR1 is PRHDT and CDR2 is FYEKMQ (reference sequence). V lost 6 bases to trimming and J lost 5 bases, with 9 bases between them. The CDR3 totals 12 residues. Positive CCR7 selection of CD45RO-negative cells yielded the naive CD8 cells, and terminally differentiated effector memory CD45RA+ cells were excluded. Healthy HIV-negative adults with no recent acute infections or vaccinations were recruited as donors. Authors' processing steps: ImmunoSEQ only sent back junction sequences with no quality scores, so filtering was done differently. Sequenced by immunoSEQ multiplex PCR; TCRdb stores in-frame clones only, minus some. V and J calls and clone size are as listed in that table; D and trimming were resolved from the DNA. Of more than 2 million clones in the sample, 93% were seen once. This clone was seen a single time.

The receptor comes from a man aged 18 to 29 in good health. Some clones in this sample may be carry-over from other donors' samples. The sample consisted of naive CD8+ T cells from PBMCs. The V and J genes are TRBV13 and TRBJ2-3; D gene unclear. In DNA, the CDR3 is TGTGCCAGCAGTTTCACTGGAGATACGCAGTATTTT. Protein product: CASSFTGDTQYF.